These 27 T cell receptor beta chains were sequenced from one sample in a study of control samples from healthy donors and cancer patients. Sequenced by immunoSEQ multiplex PCR; TCRdb stores in-frame clones only, minus some. The table includes over 85,000 clones, roughly 93% detected once. Sequencing was done on a sample of blood. These receptor sequences come from a woman in her 30s in good health.

This sequence joins TRBV5-8 and TRBJ2-2; D possibly corresponds to TRBD2 (5 bases). This CDR3 has 16 amino acids. The germline gives CDR1 SGHTS, CDR2 YDEGEE. V was shortened by 0 bases and J by 6 bases, with 15 bases between the two germline ends. This CDR3 is CASSLVSGEIAGELFF. Here the CDR3 DNA reads TGTGCCAGCAGCTTGGTTTCCGGGGAGATCGCCGGGGAGCTGTTTTTT.

The rearrangement links TRBV6-5 to TRBJ1-1; TRBD1 might be the D (5 bases). Germline CDR1 and CDR2: MNHEY and SVGAGI. This CDR3 has 14 residues. Trimming stripped 6 bases from V and 7 bases from J, with 18 bases between. DNA for the CDR3: TGTGCCAGCAGCTCCGGGACCCCTTCGAGTGAAGCTTTCTTT. It yields the protein CASSSGTPSSEAFF.

V usage is TRBV7-9 and J usage is TRBJ2-3, with a tentative D call TRBD1 (5 bases). The CDR3 is 14 residues long. V was clipped by 8 bases and J by 1 base, with 13 bases between them. Germline V gene data show CDR1 as SEHNR and CDR2 as FQNEAQ (reference sequence). CDR3 DNA: TGTGCCAGCTTAAGGGGCCGTCGCACAGATACGCAGTATTTT. Protein: CASLRGRRTDTQYF.

This rearrangement joins TRBV28 to TRBJ2-1, with 8 bases identical to TRBD1. The CDR3 covers 16 residues. CDR1 and CDR2 from the germline V gene are MDHEN and SYDVKM. With 2 bases clipped from V and 6 bases from J, the junction kept 9 bases outside the gene matches. Here the CDR3 reads CASSLIARQGFNEQFF. CDR3 DNA sequence: TGTGCCAGCAGTTTAATAGCGCGACAGGGGTTCAATGAGCAGTTCTTC.

This chain joins TRBV9 and TRBJ1-6; TRBD1 agrees at 10 bases. V shed 0 bases and J 10 bases; nucleotides not matched to a gene: 4. Germline V gene lookup returns CDR1 SGDLS and CDR2 YYNGEE. The CDR3 totals 15 residues. CDR3 DNA sequence: TGTGCCAGCAGCGTAGATGGGACAGGGGACTCACCCCTCCACTTT. Its protein is CASSVDGTGDSPLHF. Using reference TRBV9 and TRBJ1-6 for the parts outside the CDR3, the full variable domain is DSGVTQTPKHLITATGQRVTLRCSPRSGDLSVYWYQQSLDQGLQFLIQYYNGEERAKGNILERFSAQQFPDLHSELNLSSLELGDSALYFCASSVDGTGDSPLHFGNGTRLTVT.

The J gene is TRBJ2-2, the V gene TRBV19; D is ambiguous. Germline CDR1 LNHDA, CDR2 SQIVND (reference sequence). This CDR3 comprises 14 residues. V was pared by 5 bases and J by 2 bases, with 9 bases between. CDR3 sequence: CASSQMANTGELFF. The CDR3 bases are TGTGCCAGTAGTCAGATGGCAAACACCGGGGAGCTGTTTTTT.

V is TRBV19 and J is TRBJ1-3; D may be TRBD1 (5 bases). V lost 3 bases and J 4 bases, leaving 16 bases between the germline ends. The CDR3 runs 16 residues. CDR1 is LNHDA, CDR2 SQIVND, per germline (reference sequence). The CDR3 bases are TGTGCCAGTAGTATTTGGACGGTAGGGGCCGGAAACACCATATATTTT. It codes for CASSIWTVGAGNTIYF.

The chain carries TRBV7-9 and TRBJ2-7; the match to TRBD2 covers 7 bases. Trimming cost V 3 bases and J 2 bases; bases outside gene matches: 10. The CDR3 spans 16 residues. Germline V gives CDR1 SEHNR, CDR2 FQNEAQ (reference sequence). The CDR3 DNA reads TGTGCCAGCAGCTTTGCCCAAGTCGGGGGGACCTACGAGCAGTACTTC. Amino acids: CASSFAQVGGTYEQYF.

The chain joins TRBV18 to TRBJ1-2; D is uncertain. Trimming stripped 4 bases from V and 4 bases from J, with 4 bases between. The V gene's germline CDR1 is KGHSH and CDR2 LQKENI. The CDR3 loop spans 11 amino acids. The CDR3 is CASSQVYGYTF. CDR3 in DNA: TGTGCCAGCTCACAGGTCTATGGCTACACCTTC.

The chain has TRBV18 and TRBJ1-2, with TRBD1 matching over 8 bases. V shed 2 bases, J shed 5 bases, and the junction held 4 bases outside the gene matches. CDR3 size: 14 residues. CDR1 KGHSH and CDR2 LQKENI come from the germline V gene. In DNA, the CDR3 is TGTGCCAGCTCACCAGACAGGGGTCCGTATGGCTACACCTTC. Its protein product is CASSPDRGPYGYTF.

The chain is built from TRBV7-9 and TRBJ1-1; possible D gene TRBD1, 6 bases. Trimming took off 8 bases at V and 3 bases at J, with 19 bases between the two ends. Germline V lookup: CDR1 SEHNR, CDR2 FQNEAQ (reference sequence). This CDR3 contains 15 residues. The CDR3 spells CASQLGGTRDTEAFF. Here the CDR3 DNA reads TGTGCCAGCCAACTAGGGGGGACCCGGGACACTGAAGCTTTCTTT.

This sequence joins TRBV14 and TRBJ2-2, with D maybe TRBD2 (5 bases). From germline, CDR1 is SGHDN and CDR2 FVKESK. The CDR3 has 14 residues. V was pared by 3 bases and J by 1 base, with 6 bases between. The CDR3 region is CASSQTKNTGELFF. DNA for the CDR3: TGTGCCAGCAGCCAGACTAAGAACACCGGGGAGCTGTTTTTT.

The chain uses TRBV6-1 and TRBJ1-4; weak D call: TRBD1 (5 bases). Germline V lookup: CDR1 MNHNS, CDR2 SASEGT. The CDR3 consists of 14 residues. Trimming left V 1 base short and J 3 bases short, with 6 bases between. DNA for the CDR3: TGTGCCAGCAGTGAAGGGGGGGCTAATGAAAAACTGTTTTTT. It encodes CASSEGGANEKLFF.

This chain connects TRBV7-9 to TRBJ2-5, with D unclear. CDR1 and CDR2 (germline): SEHNR, FQNEAQ (reference sequence). CDR3 size: 14 residues. Trimming took off 7 bases at V and 1 base at J, with 13 bases between the two ends. CDR3 amino acids: CASTPPASQETQYF. The CDR3 coding sequence is TGTGCCAGCACCCCTCCGGCGAGCCAAGAGACCCAGTACTTC.

The chain carries TRBV7-8 and TRBJ2-4; D not resolved. The V and J ends lost 2 bases and 0 bases respectively, with 8 bases between them. Germline CDR1 is SGHVS and CDR2 is FQNEAQ. The CDR3 loop spans 15 amino acids. The DNA for the CDR3 is TGTGCCAGCAGCTTAATGGGGAAAGCCAAAAACATTCAGTACTTC. It translates to CASSLMGKAKNIQYF. Complete variable domain (other parts from reference TRBV7-8 and TRBJ2-4): GAGVSQSPRYKVAKRGQDVALRCDPISGHVSLFWYQQALGQGPEFLTYFQNEAQLDKSGLPSDRFFAERPEGSVSTLKIQRTQQEDSAVYLCASSLMGKAKNIQYFGAGTRLSVL.

The genes are TRBV29-1 and TRBJ2-1; possible D gene TRBD1, 5 bases. This CDR3 region has 13 residues. The ends were cut back, 2 bases at V and 4 bases at J, with 9 bases in the middle. CDR1 is SQVTM and CDR2 is ANQGSEA in the germline V gene. CDR3 loop: CSVESTEYNEQFF. The CDR3 DNA sequence: TGCAGCGTTGAATCGACAGAGTACAATGAGCAGTTCTTC.

This chain connects TRBV6-5 to TRBJ1-5; 7 nucleotides match TRBD1. V lost 6 bases, J lost 6 bases, and 8 bases stayed unmatched. Germline V lookup: CDR1 MNHEY, CDR2 SVGAGI. The CDR3 contains 14 residues. CDR3 in amino acids: CASSRDRVSQPQHF. The CDR3 bases are TGTGCCAGCAGCCGTGACAGGGTTTCTCAGCCCCAGCATTTT.

The chain recombines TRBV12-3 or TRBV12-4 with TRBJ1-4; TRBD1 matches at 9 bases. Trimming at V came to 7 bases and at J to 8 bases, leaving 5 bases not matched to a gene. This CDR3 comprises 13 residues. In DNA form, the CDR3 reads TGTGCCAGCAAACAGGGGGCGGTGGAAAAACTGTTTTTT. Translation: CASKQGAVEKLFF.

The chain employs TRBV7-2 and TRBJ2-4; D is possibly TRBD1 (6 bases). This CDR3 is built from 14 residues. Germline V lookup: CDR1 SGHTA, CDR2 FQGNSA. Deletions cut 5 bases from V and 8 bases from J, with 16 bases between. The CDR3 region is CASSTYRELDIQYF. The CDR3 DNA sequence: TGTGCCAGCAGCACTTACAGGGAATTGGACATTCAGTACTTC.

This clone has just one count. The V and J genes are TRBV11-2 and TRBJ2-7; D perhaps matches TRBD2 (6 bases). In germline, CDR1 is SGHAT, CDR2 FQNNGV. Trimming took off 1 base at V and 5 bases at J, with 15 bases between the two ends. This CDR3 has 15 residues. The CDR3 DNA reads as TGTGCCAGCAGCTTAGTAGGAGGGGCGCCCCACGAGCAGTACTTC. As protein: CASSLVGGAPHEQYF. The variable domain in full, with the rest retrieved from reference TRBV11-2 and TRBJ2-7, is EAGVAQSPRYKIIEKRQSVAFWCNPISGHATLYWYQQILGQGPKLLIQFQNNGVVDDSQLPKDRFSAERLKGVDSTLKIQPAKLEDSAVYLCASSLVGGAPHEQYFGPGTRLTVT.

CDR3 nucleotides: TGCGCCAGCAGCTTGGAGGGACAGAGCTATGGCTACACCTTC. Its protein product is CASSLEGQSYGYTF. V is TRBV5-1 and J is TRBJ1-2, with 7 positions matching TRBD1. The CDR3 length is 14 residues. V shed 0 bases and J 4 bases; nucleotides not matched to a gene: 3. The germline V gene encodes CDR1 SGHRS and CDR2 YFSETQ.

The gene calls are TRBV2 and TRBJ2-1; 11 bases fit TRBD2. Germline trimming cut 6 bases from V and 1 base from J; bases unmatched to any gene: 5. This CDR3 region has 16 residues. Germline assignment: CDR1 SNHLY and CDR2 FYNNEI. The chain's CDR3 is CASRLGTSGSYNEQFF. CDR3 sequence (DNA): TGTGCCAGCAGATTAGGGACTAGCGGATCCTACAATGAGCAGTTCTTC.

This chain uses TRBV18 with TRBJ1-5, with D perhaps matching TRBD1 (6 bases). Germline V gene data show CDR1 as KGHSH and CDR2 as LQKENI. Between the trimmed V and J ends, which lost 2 bases and 5 bases, there was a span of 13 bases. The length of the CDR3 is 15 residues. In DNA, the CDR3 is TGTGCCAGCTCACCAGGACAGTATATTGATCAGCCCCAGCATTTT. Its protein is CASSPGQYIDQPQHF.

The V gene is TRBV10-2, the J gene TRBJ2-1; TRBD2 matches 14 bases. The CDR3 is made up of 17 amino acids. Trimming at V came to 6 bases and at J to 4 bases, leaving 8 bases not matched to a gene. Germline CDR1 reads WSHSY; CDR2 reads SAAADI. The CDR3 here is CASRQTSGGAQYNEQFF. The CDR3, as DNA: TGCGCCAGCAGGCAGACTAGCGGGGGGGCCCAATACAATGAGCAGTTCTTC.

The chain couples TRBV27 to TRBJ2-1; weak D call: TRBD2 (6 bases). This CDR3 spans 14 amino acids. Trimming cost V 2 bases and J 7 bases, with 12 bases left between them. CDR1 MNHEY and CDR2 SMNVEV come from the germline V gene (reference sequence). CDR3 residues: CASSLLTSRNEQFF. The CDR3 DNA is TGTGCCAGCAGTTTACTAACTAGCCGGAATGAGCAGTTCTTC.

The gene calls are TRBV6-4 and TRBJ1-1; D is unclear. CDR1 MRHNA and CDR2 SNTAGT come from the germline V gene. This CDR3 is 12 amino acids long. The V end lost 7 bases, the J end lost 1 base, and 7 bases lay between the germline ends. The CDR3 here is CASKVKNTEAFF. Written as DNA, the CDR3 is TGTGCCAGCAAGGTCAAGAACACTGAAGCTTTCTTT.

The rearrangement links TRBV11-3 to TRBJ1-4; D is unresolved. The germline V gene encodes CDR1 SGHNT and CDR2 YENEEA. The V end was cut by 5 bases, the J end by 8 bases, with 18 bases between. The CDR3 consists of 15 residues. CDR3 nucleotides: TGTGCCAGCAGCGTAGGGAGGAGGTCCAGGGAAAAACTGTTTTTT. Protein sequence: CASSVGRRSREKLFF.